These 18 T cell receptor beta chains share one sample of origin, sequenced in a study of cytomegalovirus exposure and HLA in healthy donors. The primer mix had 60 Vbeta and 13 Jbeta primers. Assay used: immunoSEQ multiplex PCR; TCRdb lists only in-frame clones, some missing. The table shows more than 80,000 clones, with around 74% occurring only once. The source material was PBMCs. These TCRs come from a female donor in good health and CMV-seropositive.

This clone was seen a handful of times. The chain carries TRBV5-4 and TRBJ2-1; D not certain. Between the trimmed V and J ends, which lost 0 bases and 5 bases, there was a span of 3 bases. The CDR3 has 12 amino acids. Germline CDR1 and CDR2: SGHNT and YYREEE (reference sequence). The chain's CDR3 is CASSLVDNEQFF. The CDR3 coding sequence is TGTGCCAGCAGCTTGGTCGACAATGAGCAGTTCTTC.

V is TRBV5-1 and J is TRBJ2-7, with 7 bases identical to TRBD2. In germline, CDR1 is SGHRS, CDR2 YFSETQ. The ends lost 4 bases at V and 7 bases at J; junction bases unmatched: 11. The CDR3 loop spans 14 amino acids. The CDR3 bases are TGCGCCAGCAGCGGGGGGGTGGCGGCTTGGGAGCAGTACTTC. Its translation: CASSGGVAAWEQYF.

This clone was detected only a few times. The gene calls are TRBV5-4 and TRBJ2-4; 10 positions agree with TRBD1. With V trimmed by 4 bases and J by 0 bases, 4 bases remained unmatched. Germline V gene lookup returns CDR1 SGHNT and CDR2 YYREEE (reference sequence). The CDR3 is made up of 16 amino acids. The CDR3 DNA follows: TGTGCCAGCAGCGTGGGACAGGGGATAGCCAAAAACATTCAGTACTTC. Residues: CASSVGQGIAKNIQYF.

V is TRBV28 and J is TRBJ2-5; 11 bases fit TRBD1. The CDR3 has 15 amino acids. Germline trimming cut 7 bases from V and 5 bases from J; bases unmatched to any gene: 9. The germline V gene has CDR1 MDHEN and CDR2 SYDVKM. The CDR3 nucleotides are TGTGCCAGCACCAGGGACAGGGGGAAGTGGGAGACCCAGTACTTC. As protein: CASTRDRGKWETQYF.

This clone has more than one count but fewer than ten. The CDR3 nucleotides read TGCAGCGTTGTCTTGAACTCTAGCGGGGCCTACGAGCAGTACTTC. Translation gives CSVVLNSSGAYEQYF. The chain joins TRBV29-1 to TRBJ2-7; TRBD2 agrees at 9 bases. Per germline, CDR1 SQVTM and CDR2 ANQGSEA. This CDR3 comprises 15 residues. Trimming cost V 4 bases and J 2 bases; bases outside gene matches: 9.

The chain carries TRBV30 and TRBJ1-1; D is ambiguous. This CDR3 is built from 12 residues. V was pared by 4 bases and J by 4 bases, with 10 bases between. Germline loops: CDR1 GTSNPN, CDR2 SVGIG (reference sequence). CDR3 region: CAWMGGITEAFF. The CDR3 DNA reads TGTGCCTGGATGGGAGGGATCACTGAAGCTTTCTTT.

The chain employs TRBV5-1 and TRBJ2-5, with D maybe TRBD1 (7 bases). This CDR3 spans 16 amino acids. V lost 4 bases and J 5 bases, leaving 21 bases between the germline ends. The germline CDR1 and CDR2 sequences are SGHRS and YFSETQ. The CDR3 sequence is CASSPQGGFSSETQYF. In DNA form, the CDR3 reads TGCGCCAGCAGCCCCCAGGGGGGATTTTCCAGTGAGACCCAGTACTTC.

J is TRBJ1-1 and V is TRBV27; D not certain. The CDR3 length is 14 residues. Looked up from germline, CDR1 is MNHEY and CDR2 is SMNVEV (reference sequence). V was pared by 5 bases and J by 2 bases, with 12 bases between. This chain's CDR3 is CASSPARANTEAFF. CDR3 DNA sequence: TGTGCCAGCAGTCCCGCGCGGGCCAACACTGAAGCTTTCTTT.

The chain uses TRBV28 and TRBJ1-5; D is unresolved. This CDR3 comprises 13 residues. CDR1 and CDR2 (germline): MDHEN, SYDVKM. Trimming cost V 7 bases and J 7 bases, with 14 bases left between them. CDR3 DNA: TGTGCCAGCACCTTGACGTGGGAGCAGCCCCAGCATTTT. Protein: CASTLTWEQPQHF.

Within the sample, this clone is large (0.1 to 1%). The chain joins TRBV28 to TRBJ2-3, with D tentatively TRBD2 (5 bases). This CDR3 is built from 16 residues. The V end lost 1 base, the J end lost 3 bases, and 14 bases lay between the germline ends. Germline V gene sequence: CDR1 MDHEN, CDR2 SYDVKM. The CDR3 reads CASSLLGRGTTDTQYF. CDR3 bases: TGTGCCAGCAGTTTATTGGGGAGAGGAACGACAGATACGCAGTATTTT.

The gene calls are TRBV10-3 and TRBJ1-1; a weak D match, TRBD1 (6 bases). The V gene's germline CDR1 is ENHRY and CDR2 SYGVKD. This CDR3 is built from 14 residues. Trimming removed 2 bases at V and 6 bases at J, with 13 bases between. The chain's CDR3 is CAISEPGGASEAFF. The CDR3 DNA is TGTGCCATCAGTGAGCCTGGGGGCGCCTCTGAAGCTTTCTTT.

This clone was detected only a few times. The chain uses TRBV6-6 and TRBJ1-1; D might be TRBD1 (5 bases). CDR3 length: 14 residues. Germline-derived CDR1 and CDR2 are MNHNY and SVGAGI (reference sequence). V was cut by 5 bases and J by 3 bases, with 13 bases left in between. The CDR3 reads CASSTRRGDTEAFF. In DNA, the CDR3 is TGTGCCAGCAGTACCCGGCGGGGGGACACTGAAGCTTTCTTT.

This clone has a handful of counts. The chain links TRBV14 to TRBJ2-3, with D unresolved. Germline CDR1 SGHDN, CDR2 FVKESK. The CDR3 spans 15 residues. With 1 base removed from V and 0 bases from J, the gap between germline ends came to 8 bases. For the CDR3, the DNA is TGTGCCAGCAGCCAAGTCCCACGGAGCACAGATACGCAGTATTTT. Encoded protein: CASSQVPRSTDTQYF.

This clone has just one count. This chain links TRBV7-9 with TRBJ1-1; no clear D gene. V dropped 3 bases and J dropped 4 bases, with 12 bases sitting between them. This CDR3 contains 14 residues. Germline values: CDR1 SEHNR, CDR2 FQNEAQ (reference sequence). DNA of the CDR3: TGTGCCAGCAGCTTGGGCGTTGGAGGCACTGAAGCTTTCTTT. Translation: CASSLGVGGTEAFF.

This clone was counted once. The genes are TRBV4-3 and TRBJ1-3, with 8 bases identical to TRBD1. The J segment lost 4 bases and the V segment lost 3 bases, leaving 5 bases of the junction unmatched. Germline V gene sequence: CDR1 LGHNA, CDR2 YSLEER. The CDR3 covers 15 residues. In DNA, the CDR3 is TGCGCCAGCAGCCAGGGGACAGGAGGCGGAAACACCATATATTTT. Protein: CASSQGTGGGNTIYF.

Concerning this clone: A read error may account for a junction end that differs from germline. The rearrangement uses TRBV7-7 and TRBJ2-7; the match to TRBD2 covers 9 bases. CDR1 is SSHAT and CDR2 is FNYEAQ in the germline V gene (reference sequence). There are 16 residues in the CDR3. In DNA, the CDR3 is TGTGCTAGCAGCTTAGGCGCGCGGGGGGGCAGTTACGAGCAGTACTTC. Its protein product is CASSLGARGGSYEQYF.

The V call is TRBV9, the J call TRBJ2-1; 9 positions match TRBD2. The germline gives CDR1 SGDLS, CDR2 YYNGEE. The CDR3 extends over 15 amino acids. V lost 3 bases and J lost 3; bases outside the gene matches: 4. The CDR3 here is CASSGASGIYNEQFF. In nucleotides, the CDR3 is TGTGCCAGCAGCGGGGCTAGCGGGATCTACAATGAGCAGTTCTTC.

V gene TRBV6-6 combines with J gene TRBJ2-7; D is possibly TRBD2 (5 bases). CDR3 length equals 11 residues. CDR1 and CDR2 from the germline V gene are MNHNY and SVGAGI (reference sequence). V lost 6 bases and J 6 bases, leaving 9 bases between the germline ends. The CDR3 reads CASSQGSEQYF. The CDR3 DNA reads as TGTGCCAGCAGCCAAGGGAGCGAGCAGTACTTC.